The T cell receptor (beta chain) under discussion was sequenced for a study of control samples from healthy donors and cancer patients. The repertoire was sequenced with immunoSEQ multiplex PCR; TCRdb's copy has only in-frame clones and lacks some. Here the sample spans around 200,000 clones, roughly 94% being singletons. CDR3 size: 16 residues. Trimming removed 1 base at V and 2 bases at J, with 12 bases between. Germline V CDR1 and CDR2: LGHNA, YNFKEQ. The sample comprised blood. This TCR was recovered from a man between 50 and 59 years old in good health. The V call is TRBV4-2, the J call TRBJ1-5; no reliable D call. CDR3 coding DNA: TGTGCCAGCAGCCAAGCCCCCGGGGTGGGCAATCAGCCCCAGCATTTT. This sequence encodes CASSQAPGVGNQPQHF.